A selection of T cell receptor beta chains follows, all from one sample in a study of T cell responses to AZD1222 COVID-19 vaccine. Clones were sequenced by immunoSEQ multiplex PCR, and TCRdb holds only the in-frame ones, with some missing. The data show fewer than 90,000 clones, roughly 86% seen once. The sample consisted of peripheral blood, taken 28 days after the second AZD1222 dose. These receptors were obtained from an adult who received the AZD1222 COVID-19 vaccine. Each CDR3 is given with its conserved first and last residue. The order of the fields is clone size, V gene, J gene, D gene, CDR3 protein, CDR3 DNA. A D gene is named only where the DNA matches it firmly. Clone sizes are given selectively: once, few, many, or a class where the clone is expanded.

-,TRBV7-2,TRBJ2-5,TRBD2,CASSSPGLAGGRETQYF,TGTGCCAGCAGCTCACCGGGACTAGCGGGAGGGCGTGAGACCCAGTACTTC
-,TRBV19,TRBJ1-4,-,CASSMISTEKLFF,TGTGCCAGTAGTATGATTAGTACTGAAAAACTGTTTTTT
once,TRBV10-2,TRBJ1-1,-,CASSEGSARRVAFF,TGCGCCAGCAGTGAGGGGAGCGCGAGGCGTGTAGCTTTCTTT
-,TRBV19,TRBJ2-7,-,CASSIGTGGYEQYF,TGTGCCAGTAGTATTGGAACAGGAGGATACGAGCAGTACTTC
-,TRBV5-1,TRBJ1-3,-,CASSLEGTGNTIYF,TGCGCCAGCAGCTTGGAAGGGACTGGAAACACCATATATTTT
-,TRBV10-2,TRBJ2-2,TRBD2,CASRQSSGANTGELFF,TGCGCCAGCAGGCAGAGTAGCGGGGCGAACACCGGGGAGCTGTTTTTT
once,TRBV7-2,TRBJ2-2,-,CASPGGIRPGELFF,TGTGCCAGTCCCGGCGGAATTAGACCCGGGGAGCTGTTTTTT
few,TRBV13,TRBJ2-2,-,CASSRGGPNTGELFF,TGTGCCAGCAGCCGTGGCGGGCCGAACACCGGGGAGCTGTTTTTT
-,TRBV6-5,TRBJ1-5,TRBD1,CASSADRATNQPQHF,TGTGCCAGCAGCGCGGACAGGGCGACGAATCAGCCCCAGCATTTT
once,TRBV6-6,TRBJ1-2,TRBD1,CASSATGGFGYTF,TGTGCCAGCAGTGCCACAGGGGGCTTTGGCTACACCTTC
-,TRBV12-5,TRBJ2-1,TRBD2,CASGLVGTSGSSYNEQFF,TGTGCTAGTGGTTTGGTAGGGACTAGCGGGAGCTCCTACAATGAGCAGTTCTTC
once,TRBV20-1,TRBJ1-1,-,CSASRPRRSFF,TGCAGTGCCTCCCGCCCAAGAAGATCTTTCTTT
-,TRBV27,TRBJ2-7,TRBD1,CASSLFGQGAYEQYF,TGTGCCAGCAGTTTATTCGGACAGGGGGCATACGAGCAGTACTTC
once,TRBV30,TRBJ1-1,-,CAWSLEHHTEAFF,TGTGCCTGGAGTTTAGAGCATCACACTGAAGCTTTCTTT
few,TRBV6-1,TRBJ1-2,-,CASSDLRGDGRGYTF,TGTGCCAGCAGTGACCTCAGGGGTGACGGCCGCGGCTACACCTTC
-,TRBV2,TRBJ2-7,-,CASSEGSTLREQYF,TGTGCCAGCAGTGAAGGCTCTACCCTCCGGGAGCAGTACTTC
-,TRBV5-5,TRBJ1-2,-,CASSLAVGRDPSSNYGYTF,TGTGCCAGCAGCTTGGCCGTAGGCAGGGATCCTTCTTCTAACTATGGCTACACCTTC
few,TRBV2,TRBJ1-6,TRBD1,CASGYQGQHNSPLHF,TGTGCCAGCGGTTACCAGGGACAGCACAATTCACCCCTCCACTTT
-,TRBV2,TRBJ2-6,-,CASSESGTGANVLTF,TGTGCCAGCAGTGAGAGTGGGACTGGGGCCAACGTCCTGACTTTC
-,TRBV24-1,TRBJ2-3,-,CATSDADRVYTDTQYF,TGTGCCACCAGTGATGCGGACAGAGTCTACACAGATACGCAGTATTTT
-,TRBV6-5,TRBJ1-2,-,CASILAGYGYTF,TGTGCCAGCATCCTAGCTGGGTATGGCTACACCTTC
once,TRBV5-1,TRBJ2-1,TRBD2,CASSFRLAGGNEQFF,TGCGCCAGCAGCTTTCGACTAGCGGGAGGGAATGAGCAGTTCTTC
-,TRBV6-2/TRBV6-3,TRBJ1-1,-,CASSYRGDEAFF,TGTGCCAGCAGTTACAGGGGAGATGAAGCTTTCTTT
-,TRBV6-2/TRBV6-3,TRBJ2-1,TRBD2,CASSKGQGVKLAGDNEQFF,TGTGCCAGCAGTAAAGGACAGGGAGTTAAACTAGCGGGAGATAACGAGCAGTTCTTC
-,TRBV19,TRBJ1-3,-,CASTRDAGNTIYF,TGTGCCAGTACCCGGGACGCGGGAAACACCATATATTTT
-,TRBV6-5,TRBJ1-5,-,CASSTGEPQHF,TGTGCCAGCAGCACCGGTGAGCCCCAGCATTTT